These T cell receptor beta chains were read from a single sample in a study of blood T cell repertoires in COVID-19. The table came from immunoSEQ multiplex PCR; TCRdb's copy has only in-frame clones and leaves some out. The sample includes some 180,000 clones, roughly 76% of them seen just once. Source material: peripheral blood. The source of these receptors is a woman between 45 and 60 years old with active or convalescent COVID-19. Both conserved end residues are part of each CDR3. D genes are given only for firm matches. Size is omitted from some rows. Given values are once, few, many or a class for expanded clones.

. TRBD2 16 TRBJ2-1 TRBV5-4 CASSLFTGAGGNEQFF TGTGCCAGCAGCTTGTTTACGGGGGCGGGAGGCAATGAGCAGTTCTTC
. TRBD1 14 TRBJ1-5 TRBV19 CASSRQGNNQPQHF TGTGCCAGTAGTCGACAGGGGAACAATCAGCCCCAGCATTTT
. . 16 TRBJ2-3 TRBV19 CASSIQPRGTTDTQYF TGTGCCAGTAGTATCCAACCCAGGGGTACCACAGATACGCAGTATTTT
. TRBD1 15 TRBJ1-1 TRBV10-3 CATRQGSSVVAEAFF TGTGCCACCCGACAGGGATCAAGTGTCGTCGCTGAAGCTTTCTTT
. . 13 TRBJ1-2 TRBV28 CASSLGGRYGYTF TGTGCCAGCAGTTTGGGGGGGCGCTATGGCTACACCTTC
. . 16 TRBJ1-1 TRBV5-5 CASSLRESPGGSEAFF TGTGCCAGCAGCTTGAGAGAGTCCCCAGGAGGAAGTGAAGCTTTCTTT
. . 14 TRBJ1-2 TRBV6-5 CASEVREGSGGYTF TGTGCCAGCGAGGTTAGGGAGGGGAGTGGTGGCTACACCTTC
. TRBD1 15 TRBJ1-1 TRBV25-1 CASSDDRTGGIKAFF TGTGCCAGCAGTGACGACCGGACAGGGGGGATAAAAGCTTTCTTT
. . 15 TRBJ1-4 TRBV5-1 CASSLARATNEKLFF TGCGCCAGCAGCTTGGCCCGAGCAACTAATGAAAAACTGTTTTTT
. TRBD1 16 TRBJ1-2 TRBV9 CASSQTADRGIYGYTF TGTGCCAGCAGCCAGACAGCGGACAGGGGGATCTATGGCTACACCTTC
. TRBD2 14 TRBJ2-5 TRBV7-9 CAGRLAGAGETQYF TGTGCCGGACGACTAGCGGGGGCCGGGGAGACCCAGTACTTC
. . 14 TRBJ1-5 TRBV19 CASTAGNGNQPQHF TGTGCCAGTACCGCGGGGAACGGCAATCAGCCCCAGCATTTT
few TRBD1 16 TRBJ1-2 TRBV18 CASSPRSGQDGYGYTF TGTGCCAGCTCACCCCGCTCGGGACAGGACGGTTATGGCTACACCTTC